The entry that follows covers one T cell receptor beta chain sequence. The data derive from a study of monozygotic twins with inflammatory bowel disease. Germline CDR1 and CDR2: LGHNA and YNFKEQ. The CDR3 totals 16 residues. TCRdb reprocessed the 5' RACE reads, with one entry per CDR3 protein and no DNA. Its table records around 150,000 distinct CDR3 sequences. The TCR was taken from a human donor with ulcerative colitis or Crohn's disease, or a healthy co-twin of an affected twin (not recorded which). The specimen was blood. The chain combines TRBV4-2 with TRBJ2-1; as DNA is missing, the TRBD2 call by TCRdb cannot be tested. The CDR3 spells CASSQDGTSSHNEQFF.